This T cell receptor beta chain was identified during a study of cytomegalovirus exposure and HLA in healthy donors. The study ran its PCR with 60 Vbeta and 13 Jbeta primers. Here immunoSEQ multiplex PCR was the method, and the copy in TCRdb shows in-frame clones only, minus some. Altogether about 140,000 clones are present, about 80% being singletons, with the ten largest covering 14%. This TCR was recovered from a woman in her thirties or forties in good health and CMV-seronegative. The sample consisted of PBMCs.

CDR3 bases: TGTGCCAGCAGAAACTCGGGACAGGGAAAGAACTATGGCTACACCTTC. It yields the protein CASRNSGQGKNYGYTF. The chain employs TRBV28 and TRBJ1-2; 9 bases agree with TRBD1. Germline assignment: CDR1 MDHEN and CDR2 SYDVKM. This CDR3 spans 16 amino acids. With V trimmed by 6 bases and J by 2 bases, 10 bases remained unmatched.